Each of the 23 T cell receptor beta chains below was sequenced from the same sample in a study of T cell changes during pregnancy in multiple sclerosis. The repertoire was sequenced with immunoSEQ multiplex PCR; TCRdb's copy has only in-frame clones and lacks some. The sample lists 99,000 or so clones, 90% to 95% occurring once. The sample in question was peripheral blood, obtained after pregnancy. These receptors were taken from a female donor with multiple sclerosis, enrolled in a pregnancy study.

This CDR3 reads CAWVRPPLGGYTF. The CDR3 coding sequence is TGTGCCTGGGTTAGACCCCCCCTAGGTGGCTACACCTTC. V usage is TRBV30 and J usage is TRBJ1-2, with D unresolved. CDR3 length equals 13 residues. The V end was cut by 5 bases, the J end by 7 bases, with 17 bases between. Germline V gene data show CDR1 as GTSNPN and CDR2 as SVGIG (reference sequence).

The genes are TRBV27 and TRBJ2-1; 9 nucleotides line up with TRBD2. The trim removed 5 bases at V and 7 bases at J, leaving 9 bases unmatched. CDR1 is MNHEY and CDR2 is SMNVEV in the germline V gene (reference sequence). The CDR3 spans 15 residues. The CDR3 nucleotides read TGTGCCAGCAGTCCTATCGCGGGAGGGGGGAATGAGCAGTTCTTC. It encodes CASSPIAGGGNEQFF.

The gene calls are TRBV6-5 and TRBJ2-7; 10 nucleotides line up with TRBD1. This CDR3 spans 15 amino acids. Germline-derived CDR1 and CDR2 are MNHEY and SVGAGI. J was trimmed by 5 bases and V by 6 bases; bases with no gene match: 10. The CDR3 region has the DNA TGTGCCAGCAGGTCCGGGACAGGGGTTATTGACGAGCAGTACTTC. Protein: CASRSGTGVIDEQYF.

This clone was detected once. The DNA of the CDR3 is TGTGCCAGCAGCTTGAGTCAGGGCCCCTACAATGAGCAGTTCTTC. This codes for CASSLSQGPYNEQFF. The V gene is TRBV7-7, the J gene TRBJ2-1; TRBD1 might be the D (5 bases). Per the germline V gene, CDR1 is SSHAT and CDR2 is FNYEAQ (reference sequence). The V and J ends lost 3 bases and 2 bases respectively, with 11 bases between them. The CDR3 is 15 residues long. Full variable domain (rest looked up from reference TRBV7-7 and TRBJ2-1): GAGVSQSPRYKVTKRGQDVTLRCDPISSHATLYWYQQALGQGPEFLTYFNYEAQPDKSGLPSDRFSAERPEGSISTLTIQRTEQRDSAMYRCASSLSQGPYNEQFFGPGTRLTVL.

The chain employs TRBV28 and TRBJ2-1, with 7 bases matching TRBD1. The germline CDR1 and CDR2 sequences are MDHEN and SYDVKM. The CDR3 has 14 residues. The ends lost 5 bases at V and 4 bases at J; junction bases unmatched: 5. The CDR3 region has the DNA TGTGCCAGCAGTCTGCCGACAGGGTACAATGAGCAGTTCTTC. It translates to CASSLPTGYNEQFF. The variable domain in full, completed from reference TRBV28 and TRBJ2-1, reads DVKVTQSSRYLVKRTGEKVFLECVQDMDHENMFWYRQDPGLGLRLIYFSYDVKMKEKGDIPEGYSVSREKKERFSLILESASTNQTSMYLCASSLPTGYNEQFFGPGTRLTVL.

This clone appeared a single time. The J gene is TRBJ2-5, the V gene TRBV2; 7 nucleotides agree with TRBD1. Looked up from germline, CDR1 is SNHLY and CDR2 is FYNNEI. V dropped 7 bases and J dropped 4; count of bases not matched to a gene: 6. The CDR3 consists of 13 residues. The CDR3 bases are TGTGCCAGCAATGACAGGGTTGGAGAGACCCAGTACTTC. Protein product: CASNDRVGETQYF.

The chain carries TRBV7-8 and TRBJ2-2; D is unclear. The CDR3 is 14 amino acids. Germline CDR1 is SGHVS and CDR2 is FQNEAQ. Trimming removed 5 bases from V and 4 bases from J, with 11 bases in between. CDR3 protein: CASSAVYGTGELFF. CDR3 in DNA: TGTGCCAGCAGCGCGGTATACGGCACCGGGGAGCTGTTTTTT.

This sequence joins TRBV25-1 and TRBJ2-3; D unclear. The CDR3 sequence is 15 residues long. V was clipped by 3 bases and J by 2 bases, with 12 bases between them. Germline V lookup: CDR1 MGHDK, CDR2 SYGVNS. The CDR3 here is CASSDRGANTDTQYF. The CDR3 nucleotides read TGTGCCAGCAGTGACCGTGGAGCCAACACAGATACGCAGTATTTT.

The chain links TRBV10-3 to TRBJ1-1; D gene uncertain. Germline values: CDR1 ENHRY, CDR2 SYGVKD. The CDR3 has 12 amino acids. V lost 9 bases and J 3 bases, leaving 11 bases between the germline ends. For the CDR3, the DNA is TGTGCCATAACGCGCGGTGACACTGAAGCTTTCTTT. Its protein product is CAITRGDTEAFF.

The chain couples TRBV7-9 to TRBJ2-1, with D unclear. V lost 1 base, J lost 6 bases, and 4 bases lay in between. The CDR3 totals 12 residues. Germline V gives CDR1 SEHNR, CDR2 FQNEAQ (reference sequence). The CDR3 sequence is CASSLGANEQFF. The CDR3, as DNA: TGTGCCAGCAGCTTAGGAGCCAATGAGCAGTTCTTC.

The V call is TRBV19, the J call TRBJ1-1; maybe TRBD1 (6 bases). With 3 bases removed from V and 5 bases from J, the gap between germline ends came to 13 bases. Germline lookup yields CDR1 LNHDA and CDR2 SQIVND (reference sequence). The CDR3 runs to 14 residues. CDR3 coding DNA: TGTGCCAGTAGTATGGACGGGGGGCGTACTGAAGCTTTCTTT. Encoded protein: CASSMDGGRTEAFF.

CDR3 DNA sequence: TGTGCCAGCAGTGAAGCGACCGGGACTATTAAAAACATTCAGTACTTC. Residues: CASSEATGTIKNIQYF. The J gene is TRBJ2-4, the V gene TRBV6-1; 7 positions agree with TRBD2. CDR1 is MNHNS, CDR2 SASEGT, per germline. J gave up 4 bases and V 0 bases, and 6 bases lay outside the gene matches. This CDR3 contains 16 residues.

The chain recombines TRBV9 with TRBJ2-1; tentative D call: TRBD2 (6 bases). Trimming pared 4 bases from V and 7 bases from J, leaving 21 bases between. Per the germline V gene, CDR1 is SGDLS and CDR2 is YYNGEE. This CDR3 is 16 amino acids long. CDR3 nucleotides: TGTGCCAGCAGCAACACCGGGCCGCTCGGGGGTAATGAGCAGTTCTTC. Protein product: CASSNTGPLGGNEQFF.

The chain links TRBV19 to TRBJ2-1, with 11 bases that match TRBD2. The CDR3 consists of 16 residues. The V and J ends lost 1 base and 2 bases, in that order; junction bases with no gene match: 1. Germline lookup yields CDR1 LNHDA and CDR2 SQIVND (reference sequence). As DNA, the CDR3 is TGTGCCAGTAGTATAGTGACTAGCGGGGCCTACAATGAGCAGTTCTTC. Translating it yields CASSIVTSGAYNEQFF.

The rearrangement uses TRBV28 and TRBJ2-7; D is undetermined. Germline V gene sequence: CDR1 MDHEN, CDR2 SYDVKM. With 1 base removed from V and 0 bases from J, the gap between germline ends came to 10 bases. The CDR3 has 15 residues. In DNA, the CDR3 is TGTGCCAGCAGTTTATCCAGCGCCACCTCCTACGAGCAGTACTTC. Amino acids: CASSLSSATSYEQYF. The variable domain in full, completed from reference TRBV28 and TRBJ2-7, reads DVKVTQSSRYLVKRTGEKVFLECVQDMDHENMFWYRQDPGLGLRLIYFSYDVKMKEKGDIPEGYSVSREKKERFSLILESASTNQTSMYLCASSLSSATSYEQYFGPGTRLTVT.

This clone turned up a few times. The chain uses TRBV11-2 and TRBJ2-1; 8 positions agree with TRBD1. The CDR3 spans 15 residues. Germline V lookup: CDR1 SGHAT, CDR2 FQNNGV. V dropped 4 bases and J dropped 1; count of bases not matched to a gene: 3. CDR3 DNA sequence: TGTGCCAGCAGCTCTTGGACAGGGTCCTACAATGAGCAGTTCTTC. This codes for CASSSWTGSYNEQFF.

The J gene is TRBJ2-1, the V gene TRBV5-4; D possibly corresponds to TRBD1 (5 bases). The V end was cut by 2 bases, the J end by 9 bases, with 15 bases between. CDR3 size: 14 residues. Germline CDR1 and CDR2: SGHNT and YYREEE (reference sequence). In nucleotides, the CDR3 is TGTGCCAGCAGCTTACCCCGACAGATTTCTGAGCAGTTCTTC. It encodes CASSLPRQISEQFF.

The rearrangement uses TRBV28 and TRBJ1-5, with TRBD1 matching over 7 bases. After removal of 4 bases from V and 1 base from J, the junction contained 10 bases not matched to a gene. Germline CDR1 reads MDHEN; CDR2 reads SYDVKM. The CDR3 loop spans 17 amino acids. CDR3 DNA sequence: TGTGCCAGCAGTTCTAACAGGGGCCGTTTGAGCAATCAGCCCCAGCATTTT. As protein: CASSSNRGRLSNQPQHF.

This sequence joins TRBV29-1 and TRBJ2-1; 8 bases match TRBD1. V trimming: 4 bases; J trimming: 9 bases; junction bases outside the gene matches: 8. CDR3 length equals 13 residues. Germline values: CDR1 SQVTM, CDR2 ANQGSEA. The CDR3 nucleotides read TGCAGCGTTGGCGGACAGGGTGGGGTTGAGCAGTTCTTC. This gives the protein CSVGGQGGVEQFF.

The V call is TRBV27, the J call TRBJ2-7, with 11 positions matching TRBD1. J gave up 6 bases and V 6 bases, and 4 bases lay outside the gene matches. Germline loops: CDR1 MNHEY, CDR2 SMNVEV (reference sequence). The CDR3 has 13 residues. The CDR3 loop is CASRAGTGGEQYF. The CDR3 nucleotides read TGTGCCAGCAGGGCCGGGACAGGGGGCGAGCAGTACTTC.

V is TRBV5-1 and J is TRBJ2-3, with 7 bases matching TRBD2. There are 15 residues in the CDR3. Germline-derived CDR1 and CDR2 are SGHRS and YFSETQ. Losses at the gene ends were 0 bases for V and 2 bases for J; bases not matched to a gene: 3. CDR3 residues: CASSLDGTNTDTQYF. In DNA, the CDR3 is TGCGCCAGCAGCTTGGACGGGACTAACACAGATACGCAGTATTTT.

The chain carries TRBV9 and TRBJ2-3; 10 nucleotides agree with TRBD2. V gave up 0 bases and J gave up 0 bases; unmatched junction bases: 10. The CDR3 is made up of 19 amino acids. Germline assignment: CDR1 SGDLS and CDR2 YYNGEE. The CDR3 DNA is TGTGCCAGCAGCGTAGGAGGGTTAGCGGGAGGATATAGCACAGATACGCAGTATTTT. Protein: CASSVGGLAGGYSTDTQYF.

This chain links TRBV19 with TRBJ2-7; D unresolved. V lost 10 bases, J lost 0 bases, and 16 bases lay in between. The CDR3 consists of 14 residues. Germline V gene data show CDR1 as LNHDA and CDR2 as SQIVND (reference sequence). The CDR3 nucleotides are TGTGCCACCTCAAGACAAGAAGGCTCCTACGAGCAGTACTTC. Protein: CATSRQEGSYEQYF.